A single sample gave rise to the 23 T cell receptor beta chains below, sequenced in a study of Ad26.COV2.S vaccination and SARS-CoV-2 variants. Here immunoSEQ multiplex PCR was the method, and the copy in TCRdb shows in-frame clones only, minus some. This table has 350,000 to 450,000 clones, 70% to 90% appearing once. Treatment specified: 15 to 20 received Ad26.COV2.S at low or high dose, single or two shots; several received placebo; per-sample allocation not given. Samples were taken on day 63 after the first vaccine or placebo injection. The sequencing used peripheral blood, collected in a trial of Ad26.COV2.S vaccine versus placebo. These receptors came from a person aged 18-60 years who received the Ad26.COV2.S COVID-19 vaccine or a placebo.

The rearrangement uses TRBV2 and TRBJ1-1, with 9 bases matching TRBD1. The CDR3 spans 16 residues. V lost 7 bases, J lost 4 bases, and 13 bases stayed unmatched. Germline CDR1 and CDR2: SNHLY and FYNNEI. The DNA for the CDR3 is TGTGCCAGCATTTTTTCGGGGACAGGGAGAGGCACTGAAGCTTTCTTT. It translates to CASIFSGTGRGTEAFF.

DNA of the CDR3: TGCGCCAGCAGCCAAGACAGGGGGCGATCCGGGGAGCTGTTTTTT. Translation gives CASSQDRGRSGELFF. V usage is TRBV4-1 and J usage is TRBJ2-2; 8 bases line up with TRBD1. With V trimmed by 0 bases and J by 6 bases, 3 bases remained unmatched. The CDR3 has 15 residues. Germline V gene sequence: CDR1 MGHRA, CDR2 YSYEKL.

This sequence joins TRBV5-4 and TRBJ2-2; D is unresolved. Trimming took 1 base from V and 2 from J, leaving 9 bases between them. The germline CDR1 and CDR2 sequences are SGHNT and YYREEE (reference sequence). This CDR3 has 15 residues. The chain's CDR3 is CASSLIQANTGELFF. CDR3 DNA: TGTGCCAGCAGCTTGATCCAGGCTAACACCGGGGAGCTGTTTTTT.

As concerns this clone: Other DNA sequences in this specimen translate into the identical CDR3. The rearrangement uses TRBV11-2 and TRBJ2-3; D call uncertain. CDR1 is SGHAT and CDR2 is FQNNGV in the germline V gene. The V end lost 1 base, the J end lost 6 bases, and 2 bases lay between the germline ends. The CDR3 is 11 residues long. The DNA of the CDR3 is TGTGCCAGCAGCTTAGGGGATACGCAGTATTTT. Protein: CASSLGDTQYF.

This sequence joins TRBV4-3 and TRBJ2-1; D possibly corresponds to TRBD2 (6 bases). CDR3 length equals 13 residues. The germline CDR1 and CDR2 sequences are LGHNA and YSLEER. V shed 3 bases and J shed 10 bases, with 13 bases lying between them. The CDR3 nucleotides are TGCGCCAGCAGCCAGTTCGGGGGAGGCGAGCAGTTCTTC. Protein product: CASSQFGGGEQFF.

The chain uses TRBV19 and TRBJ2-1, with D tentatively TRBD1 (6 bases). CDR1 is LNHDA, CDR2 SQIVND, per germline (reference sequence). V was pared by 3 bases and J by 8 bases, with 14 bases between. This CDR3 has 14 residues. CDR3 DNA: TGTGCCAGTAGTATCATAGAGGGGGTGCATGAGCAGTTCTTC. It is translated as CASSIIEGVHEQFF.

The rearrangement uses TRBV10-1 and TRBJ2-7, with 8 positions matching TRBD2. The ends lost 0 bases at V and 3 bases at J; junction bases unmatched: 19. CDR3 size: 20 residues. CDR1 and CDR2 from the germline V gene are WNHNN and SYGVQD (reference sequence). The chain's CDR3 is CASSESVWNTRGRKDYEQYF. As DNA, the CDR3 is TGCGCCAGCAGTGAGTCGGTCTGGAATACGCGCGGGAGGAAGGACTACGAGCAGTACTTC.

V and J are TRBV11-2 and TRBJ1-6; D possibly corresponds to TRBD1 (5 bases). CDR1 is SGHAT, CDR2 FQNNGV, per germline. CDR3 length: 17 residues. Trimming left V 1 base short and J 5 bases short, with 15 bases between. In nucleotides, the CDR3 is TGTGCCAGCAGCTTAGCGGGCTCGGGACGGAATAATTCACCCCTCCACTTT. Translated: CASSLAGSGRNNSPLHF.

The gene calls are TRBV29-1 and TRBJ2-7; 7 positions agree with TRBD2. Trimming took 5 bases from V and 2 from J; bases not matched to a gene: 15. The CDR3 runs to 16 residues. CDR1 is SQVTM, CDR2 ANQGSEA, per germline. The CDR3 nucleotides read TGCAGCGTTCTTAGCGGGCAGCCCCCCTACACCTACGAGCAGTACTTC. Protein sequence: CSVLSGQPPYTYEQYF.

Here the CDR3 DNA reads TGCGCCAGCAGCTTGGATCCGGGAGTGTCACCAGATACGCAGTATTTT. Its protein is CASSLDPGVSPDTQYF. The chain recombines TRBV5-1 with TRBJ2-3; TRBD2 might be the D (6 bases). Germline V lookup: CDR1 SGHRS, CDR2 YFSETQ. Trimming stripped 0 bases from V and 4 bases from J, with 15 bases between. This CDR3 has 16 residues. The whole variable domain, filled in from reference TRBV5-1 and TRBJ2-3, reads KAGVTQTPRYLIKTRGQQVTLSCSPISGHRSVSWYQQTPGQGLQFLFEYFSETQRNKGNFPGRFSGRQFSNSRSEMNVSTLELGDSALYLCASSLDPGVSPDTQYFGPGTRLTVL.

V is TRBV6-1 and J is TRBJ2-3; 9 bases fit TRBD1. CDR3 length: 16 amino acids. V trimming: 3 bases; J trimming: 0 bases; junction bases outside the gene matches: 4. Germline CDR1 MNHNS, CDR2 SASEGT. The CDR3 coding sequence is TGTGCCAGCAGTGACCCGGGACAGGGTAGCACAGATACGCAGTATTTT. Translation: CASSDPGQGSTDTQYF.

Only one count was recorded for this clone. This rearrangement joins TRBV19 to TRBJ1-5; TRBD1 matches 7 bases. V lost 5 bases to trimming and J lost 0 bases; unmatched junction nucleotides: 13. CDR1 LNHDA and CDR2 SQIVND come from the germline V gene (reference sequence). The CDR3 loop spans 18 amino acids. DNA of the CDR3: TGTGCCAGTAGTCCAAGGAGGACAGGATCATATAGCAATCAGCCCCAGCATTTT. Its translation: CASSPRRTGSYSNQPQHF. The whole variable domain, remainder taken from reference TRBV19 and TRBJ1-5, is DGGITQSPKYLFRKEGQNVTLSCEQNLNHDAMYWYRQDPGQGLRLIYYSQIVNDFQKGDIAEGYSVSREKKESFPLTVTSAQKNPTAFYLCASSPRRTGSYSNQPQHFGDGTRLSIL.

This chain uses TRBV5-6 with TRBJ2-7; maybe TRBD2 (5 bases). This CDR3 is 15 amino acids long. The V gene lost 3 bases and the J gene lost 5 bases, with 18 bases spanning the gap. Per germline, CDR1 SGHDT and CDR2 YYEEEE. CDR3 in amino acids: CASSWRVALFHEQYF. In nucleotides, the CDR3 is TGTGCCAGCAGCTGGCGGGTAGCTCTGTTCCACGAGCAGTACTTC. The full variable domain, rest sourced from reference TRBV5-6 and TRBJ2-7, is DAGVTQSPTHLIKTRGQQVTLRCSPKSGHDTVSWYQQALGQGPQFIFQYYEEEERQRGNFPDRFSGHQFPNYSSELNVNALLLGDSALYLCASSWRVALFHEQYFGPGTRLTVT.

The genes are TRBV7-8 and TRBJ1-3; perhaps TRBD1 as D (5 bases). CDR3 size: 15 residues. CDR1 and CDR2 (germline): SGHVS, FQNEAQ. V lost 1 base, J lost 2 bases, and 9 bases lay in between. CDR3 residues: CASSLGGGAGNTIYF. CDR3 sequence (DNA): TGTGCCAGCAGCTTAGGGGGAGGGGCTGGAAACACCATATATTTT.

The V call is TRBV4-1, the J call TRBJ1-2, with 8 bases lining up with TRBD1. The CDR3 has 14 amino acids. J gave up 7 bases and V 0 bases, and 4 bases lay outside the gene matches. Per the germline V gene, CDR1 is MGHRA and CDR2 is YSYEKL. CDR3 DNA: TGCGCCAGCAGCCAAGAAGGGACAGGCCGTGGCTACACCTTC. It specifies CASSQEGTGRGYTF.

The CDR3 coding sequence is TGTGCCAGCAGCCTCCACAGTGAAACTAGCAATCAGCCCCAGCATTTT. Its translation is CASSLHSETSNQPQHF. This sequence joins TRBV7-8 and TRBJ1-5; D uncertain. CDR3 length: 16 residues. Deletions cut 5 bases from V and 0 bases from J, with 14 bases between. The germline V gene encodes CDR1 SGHVS and CDR2 FQNEAQ.

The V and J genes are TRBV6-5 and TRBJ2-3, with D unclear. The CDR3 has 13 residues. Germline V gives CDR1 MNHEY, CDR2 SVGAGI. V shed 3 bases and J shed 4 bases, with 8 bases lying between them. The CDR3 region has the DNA TGTGCCAGCAGTTATGACTGGTCAGATACGCAGTATTTT. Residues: CASSYDWSDTQYF.

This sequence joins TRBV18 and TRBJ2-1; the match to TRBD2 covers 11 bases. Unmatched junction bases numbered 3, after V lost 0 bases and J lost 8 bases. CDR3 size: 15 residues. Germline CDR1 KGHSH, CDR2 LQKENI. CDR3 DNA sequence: TGTGCCAGCTCACCACCTAGCGGGGGGGCCTATGAGCAGTTCTTC. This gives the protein CASSPPSGGAYEQFF.

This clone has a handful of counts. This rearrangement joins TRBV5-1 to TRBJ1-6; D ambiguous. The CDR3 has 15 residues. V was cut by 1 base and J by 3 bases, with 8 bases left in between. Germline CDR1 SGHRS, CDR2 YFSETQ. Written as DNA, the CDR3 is TGCGCCAGCAGCTTGACGGATAACTATAATTCACCCCTCCACTTT. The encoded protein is CASSLTDNYNSPLHF.

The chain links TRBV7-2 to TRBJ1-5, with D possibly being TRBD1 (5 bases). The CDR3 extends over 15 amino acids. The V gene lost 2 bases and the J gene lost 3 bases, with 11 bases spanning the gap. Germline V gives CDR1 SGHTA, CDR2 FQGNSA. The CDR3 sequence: CASSLWAGINQPQHF. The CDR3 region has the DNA TGTGCCAGCAGCTTATGGGCAGGGATCAATCAGCCCCAGCATTTT.

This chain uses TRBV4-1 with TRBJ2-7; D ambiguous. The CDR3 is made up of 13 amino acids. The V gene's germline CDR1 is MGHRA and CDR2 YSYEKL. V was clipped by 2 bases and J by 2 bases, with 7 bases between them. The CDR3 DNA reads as TGCGCCAGCAGCCAAACTTTCCCCTACGAGCAGTACTTC. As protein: CASSQTFPYEQYF.

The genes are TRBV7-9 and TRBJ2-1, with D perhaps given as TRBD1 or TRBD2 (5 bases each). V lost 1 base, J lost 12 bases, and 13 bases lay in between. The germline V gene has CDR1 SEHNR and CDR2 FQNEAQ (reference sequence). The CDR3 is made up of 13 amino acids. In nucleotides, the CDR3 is TGTGCCAGCAGCTTAGGAGGGGACCGATGGCAGTTCTTC. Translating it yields CASSLGGDRWQFF.

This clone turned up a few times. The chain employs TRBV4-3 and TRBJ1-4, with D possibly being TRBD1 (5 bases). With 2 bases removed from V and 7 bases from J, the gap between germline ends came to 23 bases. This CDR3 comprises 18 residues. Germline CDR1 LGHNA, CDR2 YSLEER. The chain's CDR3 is CASSQIYEKGLRGEKLFF. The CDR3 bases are TGCGCCAGCAGCCAAATTTATGAGAAGGGGTTGCGAGGTGAAAAACTGTTTTTT.